The 22 T cell receptor beta chains below come from one sample, sequenced in a study of T cells in Graves' hyperthyroidism and ophthalmopathy. Amplified TCR beta CDR3 regions came from RNA transcripts. The HTBI set primed first-round TCR CDR3 RT-PCR. TCRdb called the multiplex PCR reads again in MiXCR, with one record for every CDR3 protein. The sample lists under 700,000 distinct CDR3 sequences, around 15% occurring once. Sequenced: blood. The source of these receptors is a woman aged 18-29 years with Graves' hyperthyroidism.

This chain connects TRBV28 to TRBJ2-3; 9 bases line up with TRBD2. CDR1 is MDHEN and CDR2 is SYDVKM in the germline V gene. The V and J ends lost 6 bases and 3 bases, in that order; junction bases with no gene match: 10. This CDR3 spans 16 amino acids. The CDR3 reads CASSPGWAGGTDTQYF. CDR3 DNA sequence: TGTGCCAGCAGCCCCGGCTGGGCGGGAGGGACAGATACGCAGTATTTT.

This clonotype is a singleton in its sample. CDR3 amino acids: CAWRRTGAIPYNSPLHF. The CDR3, as DNA: TGTGCCTGGAGACGTACAGGGGCAATACCCTATAATTCACCCCTCCACTTT. The V and J genes are TRBV30 and TRBJ1-6; 7 bases match TRBD1. The CDR3 has 17 amino acids. Germline loops: CDR1 GTSNPN, CDR2 SVGIG (reference sequence). With 3 bases clipped from V and 2 bases from J, the junction kept 10 bases outside the gene matches.

This clonotype was observed a few times. The rearrangement uses TRBV24-1 and TRBJ2-1; the D gene is possibly TRBD2 (7 bases). The V end lost 7 bases, the J end lost 6 bases, and 12 bases lay between the germline ends. There are 13 residues in the CDR3. CDR1 KGHDR and CDR2 SFDVKD come from the germline V gene. CDR3 loop: CATRGGGRNEQFF. Here the CDR3 DNA reads TGTGCCACCAGGGGGGGGGGGCGCAATGAGCAGTTCTTC.

Concerning this clonotype: Compared with germline, one end of the junction differs, possibly owing to a read error. The V call is TRBV24-1, the J call TRBJ1-2; 8 nucleotides align to TRBD1. This CDR3 comprises 16 residues. CDR1 and CDR2 (germline): KGHDR, SFDVKD. CDR3: CATSDSLGQGNCGYTF. In DNA form, the CDR3 reads TGTGCCACCAGTGACTCTCTTGGACAGGGAAACTGTGGCTACACCTTC.

This clonotype was counted between two and nine times. This chain uses TRBV6-1 with TRBJ1-2; D may be TRBD1 (6 bases). The CDR3 length is 15 residues. V lost 6 bases to trimming and J lost 6 bases, with 20 bases between them. Germline loops: CDR1 MNHNS, CDR2 SASEGT. CDR3 sequence reads: CASSPDGQSFHGYTF. The DNA of the CDR3 is TGTGCCAGCAGCCCAGACGGACAGTCCTTCCATGGCTACACCTTC.

In this sample, this clonotype turned up many times. CDR3: CASSLRGYSPLHF. CDR3 sequence (DNA): TGTGCCAGCAGTTTAAGGGGGTATTCACCCCTCCACTTT. The chain uses TRBV27 and TRBJ1-6; a weak D match, TRBD1 (6 bases). Germline V lookup: CDR1 MNHEY, CDR2 SMNVEV (reference sequence). V lost 2 bases and J lost 8, with 7 bases in between. The CDR3 loop spans 13 amino acids.

This clonotype was found a few times. The V and J genes are TRBV13 and TRBJ2-1; a possible D gene is TRBD1 (6 bases). The germline gives CDR1 PRHDT, CDR2 FYEKMQ (reference sequence). The CDR3 is 16 amino acids. Trimming removed 0 bases from V and 4 bases from J, with 13 bases in between. The DNA of the CDR3 is TGTGCCAGCAGCTTAGGTCGAGGGACACCTTACAATGAGCAGTTCTTC. This encodes CASSLGRGTPYNEQFF.

This sequence joins TRBV9 and TRBJ2-5; no reliable D call. The germline V and J ends were trimmed by 2 bases and 2 bases, with 7 bases remaining between them. CDR1 is SGDLS, CDR2 YYNGEE, per germline. CDR3 length equals 13 residues. The CDR3 spells CASSVSLQETQYF. Here the CDR3 DNA reads TGTGCCAGCAGCGTCAGCCTACAAGAGACCCAGTACTTC. The full variable domain, with the rest looked up from reference TRBV9 and TRBJ2-5, is DSGVTQTPKHLITATGQRVTLRCSPRSGDLSVYWYQQSLDQGLQFLIQYYNGEERAKGNILERFSAQQFPDLHSELNLSSLELGDSALYFCASSVSLQETQYFGPGTRLLVL.

This clonotype was observed many times. J is TRBJ2-1 and V is TRBV30, with 7 bases matching TRBD1. J gave up 9 bases and V 0 bases, and 11 bases lay outside the gene matches. This CDR3 has 15 residues. The V gene's germline CDR1 is GTSNPN and CDR2 SVGIG (reference sequence). In DNA, the CDR3 is TGTGCCTGGAGTGTGCAAGGGGCCTGGGACAGTGAGCAGTTCTTC. The encoded protein is CAWSVQGAWDSEQFF.

The gene calls are TRBV19 and TRBJ1-2; no reliable D call. From germline, CDR1 is LNHDA and CDR2 SQIVND (reference sequence). This CDR3 has 11 residues. V was shortened by 5 bases and J by 7 bases, with 8 bases between the two germline ends. The CDR3 here is CASSFEVGYTF. The CDR3 DNA is TGTGCCAGTAGTTTCGAAGTTGGCTACACCTTC. Variable domain in full (rest from reference TRBV19 and TRBJ1-2): DGGITQSPKYLFRKEGQNVTLSCEQNLNHDAMYWYRQDPGQGLRLIYYSQIVNDFQKGDIAEGYSVSREKKESFPLTVTSAQKNPTAFYLCASSFEVGYTFGSGTRLTVV.

This clonotype was picked up one time. This could be a read error, since a much larger clone is one nucleotide away. The rearrangement joins TRBV3-1 to TRBJ2-2, with D tentatively TRBD1 (7 bases). Germline lookup yields CDR1 LGHDT and CDR2 YNNKEL (reference sequence). The CDR3 sequence is 14 residues long. CDR3 DNA sequence: TGTGCCAGCAGCAATGGGGACAGCACCGGGGGGCTGTTTTTT. It specifies CASSNGDSTGGLFF.

The V and J genes are TRBV6-1 and TRBJ1-2, with unresolved D. The ends were cut back, 3 bases at V and 3 bases at J, with 8 bases in the middle. CDR1 MNHNS and CDR2 SASEGT come from the germline V gene. CDR3 length: 13 residues. CDR3 protein: CASSDQLYYGYTF. The CDR3 DNA reads TGTGCCAGCAGTGACCAACTGTACTATGGCTACACCTTC.

This clonotype was seen at least ten times. The genes are TRBV12-3 or TRBV12-4 and TRBJ1-2; a weak D match, TRBD1 (5 bases). Trimming pared 8 bases from V and 7 bases from J, leaving 14 bases between. The CDR3 extends over 12 amino acids. The CDR3 DNA reads TGTGCCAGCCGGGGGGAGGTTCTTGGCTACACCTTC. Translation gives CASRGEVLGYTF.

The chain links TRBV12-3 or TRBV12-4 to TRBJ2-1; D may be TRBD2 (7 bases). Deletions cut 2 bases from V and 0 bases from J, with 26 bases between. This CDR3 spans 21 amino acids. This CDR3 is CASSLRGISSGRRYSYNEQFF. The CDR3 nucleotides read TGTGCCAGCAGTTTAAGGGGGATAAGTAGCGGGCGTCGATACTCCTACAATGAGCAGTTCTTC.

This clonotype appeared a few times. The CDR3 reads CASSQDQSARTDTQYF. As DNA, the CDR3 is TGCGCCAGCAGCCAAGATCAAAGCGCCCGCACAGATACGCAGTATTTT. This chain joins TRBV4-3 and TRBJ2-3; no firm D call. The V end was cut by 0 bases, the J end by 1 base, with 11 bases between. Germline V gives CDR1 LGHNA, CDR2 YSLEER. This CDR3 has 16 amino acids.

This clonotype showed up many times. The gene calls are TRBV5-1 and TRBJ2-1; perhaps TRBD1 as D (8 bases). The V gene's germline CDR1 is SGHRS and CDR2 YFSETQ. Trimming took off 6 bases at V and 5 bases at J, with 12 bases between the two ends. The CDR3 runs 13 residues. Here the CDR3 reads CASNRGGNNEQFF. CDR3 nucleotide sequence: TGCGCCAGCAACAGGGGGGGCAACAATGAGCAGTTCTTC.

This clonotype has more than one count but fewer than ten. This chain links TRBV6-5 with TRBJ2-7; maybe TRBD1 (6 bases). The germline CDR1 and CDR2 sequences are MNHEY and SVGAGI. This CDR3 spans 14 amino acids. Trimming stripped 0 bases from V and 4 bases from J, with 10 bases between. The chain's CDR3 is CASSYSGTLYEQYF. CDR3 nucleotides: TGTGCCAGCAGTTACTCGGGGACACTTTACGAGCAGTACTTC.

This clonotype has just a few counts. This chain joins TRBV7-2 and TRBJ1-4, with D possibly matching TRBD1 (5 bases). This CDR3 has 14 amino acids. Between the trimmed V and J ends, which lost 2 bases and 8 bases, there was a span of 12 bases. Germline V gene data show CDR1 as SGHTA and CDR2 as FQGNSA. CDR3 DNA sequence: TGTGCCAGCAGCTTAATGGGGGGGGGGGAAAAACTGTTTTTT. Translating it yields CASSLMGGGEKLFF.

This clonotype appeared many times. The J gene is TRBJ2-3, the V gene TRBV7-2; D uncertain. The V end was cut by 0 bases, the J end by 8 bases, with 6 bases between. This CDR3 contains 12 residues. Germline assignment: CDR1 SGHTA and CDR2 FQGNSA. In DNA form, the CDR3 reads TGTGCCAGCAGCTTAGCGTCGGGTACGCAGTATTTT. This sequence encodes CASSLASGTQYF.

This clonotype was counted ten times or more. The J gene is TRBJ1-1, the V gene TRBV20-1; the match to TRBD1 covers 9 bases. Losses at the gene ends were 6 bases for V and 1 base for J; bases not matched to a gene: 9. Germline CDR1 is DFQATT and CDR2 is SNEGSKA (reference sequence). The CDR3 loop spans 15 amino acids. The CDR3: CSAPPMDRGNTEAFF. The CDR3 nucleotides read TGCAGTGCACCTCCGATGGACAGGGGGAACACTGAAGCTTTCTTT.

This clonotype was picked up a small number of times. This chain connects TRBV5-1 to TRBJ1-1, with TRBD1 as a possible D gene (6 bases). V was cut by 2 bases and J by 5 bases, with 19 bases left in between. Germline CDR1 and CDR2: SGHRS and YFSETQ. This CDR3 is 16 amino acids long. CDR3 sequence: CASSFGTGNGATEAFF. CDR3 DNA: TGCGCCAGCAGCTTTGGCACAGGGAACGGGGCAACTGAAGCTTTCTTT.

This clonotype was picked up one time. Since a much larger clone is just one base distant, this may be a read error. Here the CDR3 DNA reads TGTGCCAGCAGCCCGACAGGCCCCAGCTCCTACGAGCAGCACTTC. This translates into CASSPTGPSSYEQHF. The V and J genes are TRBV7-6 and TRBJ2-7; possible D gene TRBD1, 6 bases. This CDR3 contains 15 residues. The germline V gene encodes CDR1 SGHVS and CDR2 FNYEAQ.